Listed below are T cell receptor beta chains from one sample, sequenced in a study of a mutant IDH1 vaccine in newly diagnosed glioma. The assay was immunoSEQ multiplex PCR, and TCRdb's table has in-frame clones only and misses some. Here the sample spans about 38,000 clones, around nine tenths being singletons. The sample was PBMCs, taken from a glioma patient treated with radiotherapy, temozolomide or both. The receptors stem from a man younger than 35 with glioma. The CDR3 runs from the conserved cysteine through the conserved F or W. The D gene is left open where the match is weak. For some rows the clone size is stated as once, few or many, or as a class when expanded; others skip it.

D gene	V gene	clone size	J gene	CDR3 protein	CDR3 DNA
-	TRBV30	-	TRBJ2-1	CAWGKTGSYNEQFF	TGTGCCTGGGGGAAGACAGGTAGCTACAATGAGCAGTTCTTC
-	TRBV29-1	-	TRBJ1-2	CSVEGPGGGYTF	TGCAGCGTTGAAGGACCCGGGGGGGGCTACACCTTC
-	TRBV4-1	once	TRBJ2-6	CASSQDWGRQVSGANVLTF	TGCGCCAGCAGCCAAGACTGGGGCAGGCAAGTCTCTGGGGCCAACGTCCTGACTTTC
-	TRBV27	-	TRBJ1-1	CASSPLPSTVANTEAFF	TGTGCCAGCAGCCCCCTCCCCTCCACCGTTGCGAACACTGAAGCTTTCTTT
-	TRBV29-1	-	TRBJ2-1	CSVGGERAFYNEQFF	TGCAGCGTTGGGGGGGAGCGGGCATTCTACAATGAGCAGTTCTTC
TRBD2	TRBV7-2	-	TRBJ2-7	CASSHRGRGVIVEQYF	TGTGCCAGCAGCCACCGGGGGAGGGGAGTCATCGTCGAGCAGTACTTC
-	TRBV6-5	-	TRBJ1-1	CASSYSSGEAFF	TGTGCCAGCAGTTACTCATCCGGGGAAGCTTTCTTT
TRBD1	TRBV7-9	-	TRBJ1-1	CASSLTGGTEAFF	TGTGCCAGCAGCTTGACAGGGGGCACTGAAGCTTTCTTT
TRBD1	TRBV5-4	-	TRBJ1-3	CASSSGQGRGNTIYF	TGTGCCAGCAGCTCGGGACAGGGGAGGGGAAACACCATATATTTT
-	TRBV5-4	-	TRBJ2-3	CASSLGGGTDTQYF	TGTGCCAGCAGCTTGGGGGGCGGAACAGATACGCAGTATTTT
-	TRBV30	-	TRBJ2-1	CAWSGRGPYNEQFF	TGTGCCTGGAGTGGGCGGGGCCCCTACAATGAGCAGTTCTTC
TRBD2	TRBV7-2	-	TRBJ2-3	CASSLVAGGRTDTQYF	TGTGCCAGCAGCTTAGTAGCGGGGGGCCGCACAGATACGCAGTATTTT
TRBD1	TRBV10-3	-	TRBJ2-7	CAISTGQGSEQYF	TGTGCCATCAGTACGGGACAGGGAAGCGAGCAGTACTTC
-	TRBV10-1	once	TRBJ2-1	CASSALGGQDGEQFF	TGCGCCAGCAGTGCACTTGGGGGGCAGGATGGTGAGCAGTTCTTC
TRBD1	TRBV5-1	-	TRBJ1-1	CASSTQPGTGVEAFF	TGCGCCAGCAGCACCCAACCGGGGACAGGTGTCGAAGCTTTCTTT
-	TRBV7-8	-	TRBJ1-1	CASSPVTGPRTEAFF	TGTGCCAGCAGCCCGGTCACGGGGCCTCGTACTGAAGCTTTCTTT
-	TRBV9	-	TRBJ2-5	CASSATRGWETQYF	TGTGCCAGCAGCGCCACGAGGGGGTGGGAGACCCAGTACTTC
-	TRBV18	-	TRBJ2-1	CASSSRAATRDEQFF	TGTGCCAGCTCCTCAAGGGCGGCCACTCGGGATGAGCAGTTCTTC
TRBD1	TRBV5-5	-	TRBJ2-7	CASSFQGAYEQYF	TGTGCCAGCAGCTTCCAGGGGGCCTACGAGCAGTACTTC
TRBD1	TRBV10-3	-	TRBJ1-5	CAISERGQVNQPQHF	TGTGCCATCAGTGAAAGGGGACAGGTCAATCAGCCCCAGCATTTT
-	TRBV5-1	-	TRBJ2-7	CASSLGAGPYEQYF	TGCGCCAGCAGCTTGGGGGCGGGACCCTACGAGCAGTACTTC
TRBD2	TRBV7-9	-	TRBJ2-1	CATITGTSVEQFF	TGTGCCACCATAACCGGGACTAGCGTTGAGCAGTTCTTC
-	TRBV27	-	TRBJ2-7	CASSLSAGTLTYEQYF	TGTGCCAGCAGTTTATCGGCGGGGACGCTAACCTACGAGCAGTACTTC
-	TRBV4-2	-	TRBJ2-7	CASSQDRGTYEQYF	TGTGCCAGCAGCCAAGATCGTGGGACCTACGAGCAGTACTTC
-	TRBV4-1	-	TRBJ1-4	CASSAPTRTESEKLFF	TGCGCCAGCAGCGCCCCGACTCGGACGGAAAGTGAAAAACTGTTTTTT
-	TRBV28	-	TRBJ1-2	CASSFQPLRGYTF	TGTGCCAGCAGCTTTCAGCCCCTAAGGGGCTACACCTTC
TRBD2	TRBV2	-	TRBJ2-2	CASSEAPPWLAGNTGELFF	TGTGCCAGCAGTGAAGCGCCCCCCTGGCTAGCGGGAAACACCGGGGAGCTGTTTTTT
TRBD1	TRBV7-2	-	TRBJ1-4	CASRLGGPNEKLFF	TGTGCCAGCAGACTAGGGGGCCCTAATGAAAAACTGTTTTTT
TRBD1	TRBV7-9	-	TRBJ1-2	CASSPVGTDWDGYTF	TGTGCCAGCAGCCCTGTTGGGACAGATTGGGATGGCTACACCTTC
TRBD1	TRBV19	-	TRBJ2-4	CASSAWTGGSDIQYF	TGTGCCAGTAGTGCCTGGACAGGGGGCTCGGACATTCAGTACTTC
-	TRBV4-1	-	TRBJ2-3	CASSQDPVSTDTQYF	TGCGCCAGCAGCCAAGATCCAGTTAGCACAGATACGCAGTATTTT
TRBD1	TRBV2	once	TRBJ1-5	CASSEGTGNNQPQHF	TGTGCCAGCAGTGAAGGGACAGGTAACAATCAGCCCCAGCATTTT
-	TRBV6-5	few	TRBJ1-2	CASSYSFGKPYGYTF	TGTGCCAGCAGTTACTCTTTTGGGAAACCTTATGGCTACACCTTC
TRBD2	TRBV4-3	-	TRBJ2-2	CASSLALAGSTGELFF	TGCGCCAGCAGCCTCGCTCTAGCGGGAAGTACCGGGGAGCTGTTTTTT
TRBD2	TRBV9	-	TRBJ2-5	CASSVGLAGGPEETQYF	TGTGCCAGCAGCGTCGGACTAGCGGGAGGGCCAGAGGAGACCCAGTACTTC
-	TRBV7-8	-	TRBJ1-1	CASSLEGGGVNTEAFF	TGTGCCAGCAGCTTAGAGGGGGGAGGCGTTAACACTGAAGCTTTCTTT
TRBD2	TRBV10-2	-	TRBJ2-1	CASSAGLAGNNEQFF	TGCGCCAGCAGTGCAGGACTAGCAGGTAACAATGAGCAGTTCTTC
-	TRBV4-2	-	TRBJ1-5	CASSQGPRYRPGGYSNQPQHF	TGTGCCAGCAGCCAAGGCCCGAGGTACAGACCGGGGGGTTATAGCAATCAGCCCCAGCATTTT
-	TRBV5-6	-	TRBJ2-1	CASSRSGVYNEQFF	TGTGCCAGCAGCAGATCCGGGGTCTACAATGAGCAGTTCTTC
TRBD1	TRBV29-1	-	TRBJ1-2	CSVETGVKYGYTF	TGCAGCGTTGAAACAGGGGTCAAGTATGGCTACACCTTC
-	TRBV27	-	TRBJ1-2	CASSSRDTAGYTF	TGTGCCAGCAGTTCCCGGGACACGGCGGGCTACACCTTC
TRBD1	TRBV19	-	TRBJ1-5	CASSRVQGGNNQPQHF	TGTGCCAGTAGTAGGGTACAGGGGGGAAACAATCAGCCCCAGCATTTT
-	TRBV30	-	TRBJ2-5	CAWSVPRPPETQYF	TGTGCCTGGAGTGTACCGCGGCCTCCAGAGACCCAGTACTTC
-	TRBV6-6	-	TRBJ1-4	CASSYSGQPQGKLFF	TGTGCCAGCAGTTACTCGGGGCAGCCTCAGGGAAAACTGTTTTTT
-	TRBV14	-	TRBJ2-2	CASSQDLPGTGELFF	TGTGCCAGCAGCCAAGATTTACCGGGCACCGGGGAGCTGTTTTTT
-	TRBV29-1	few	TRBJ2-7	CSVSRSGEQYF	TGCAGCGTTAGCCGGTCGGGGGAGCAGTACTTC
TRBD1	TRBV11-2	once	TRBJ2-5	CASSNTGGLLETQYF	TGTGCCAGCAGCAATACAGGGGGCCTGCTGGAGACCCAGTACTTC
-	TRBV5-1	once	TRBJ1-3	CASSLRGQGAGNTIYF	TGCGCCAGCAGCTTGCGGGGCCAGGGAGCTGGAAACACCATATATTTT
-	TRBV29-1	-	TRBJ2-1	CSVVARPYNEQFF	TGCAGCGTTGTTGCCAGGCCTTACAATGAGCAGTTCTTC
TRBD1	TRBV28	-	TRBJ2-2	CASRRDRGRRELFF	TGTGCCAGCAGAAGGGACAGGGGCCGACGGGAGCTGTTTTTT
TRBD1	TRBV13	-	TRBJ2-1	CASSLDRASYNEQFF	TGTGCCAGCAGCCTAGACAGGGCCTCCTACAATGAGCAGTTCTTC
TRBD1	TRBV2	once	TRBJ1-2	CASSDREVNGYTF	TGTGCCAGCAGCGACAGGGAGGTGAATGGCTACACCTTC
TRBD2	TRBV5-4	-	TRBJ2-1	CASRIGGRASYNEQFF	TGTGCCAGCCGTATTGGCGGGAGGGCCTCCTACAATGAGCAGTTCTTC
-	TRBV10-3	-	TRBJ2-6	CAISDPLGSGANVLTF	TGTGCCATCAGTGACCCCCTGGGCTCTGGGGCCAACGTCCTGACTTTC
-	TRBV30	-	TRBJ1-3	CAWSVGLILGDTIYF	TGTGCCTGGAGTGTAGGACTCATTTTAGGGGACACCATATATTTT
TRBD1	TRBV2	-	TRBJ2-6	CASSARQGAGANVLTF	TGTGCCAGCAGTGCTCGCCAGGGGGCTGGGGCCAACGTCCTGACTTTC
-	TRBV6-6	-	TRBJ1-4	CASSRVATNEKLFF	TGTGCCAGCAGTAGAGTTGCAACTAATGAAAAACTGTTTTTT